Below, one TCR beta chain is given with its context. This sample is part of a study of blood T cell repertoires in COVID-19. As for the study in general: Acute-phase and convalescent COVID-19 samples originated in the United States, Italy and Spain. The cDNA or gDNA used as material had been derived from T cells, B-cell-depleted T cells, or PBMCs.

In the original workflow: Estimated nucleated cell counts came from reference gene primer amplification. Assay used: immunoSEQ multiplex PCR; TCRdb lists only in-frame clones, some missing. The V and J calls and clone size were taken over from that table, and D and trimming were inferred from the DNA. The repertoire holds roughly 250,000 clones, with about nine tenths as singletons. The sequence was collected from a woman in her thirties or forties with acute or convalescent COVID-19. The sequenced sample was peripheral blood.

Written as DNA, the CDR3 is TGTGCCAGCAGCTTAGCTGGGGCTTTGGATTCACCCCTCCACTTT. Protein: CASSLAGALDSPLHF. The chain joins TRBV11-3 to TRBJ1-6; maybe TRBD1 (5 bases). The CDR3 totals 15 residues. Germline CDR1 reads SGHNT; CDR2 reads YENEEA. V was clipped by 1 base and J by 8 bases, with 12 bases between them.